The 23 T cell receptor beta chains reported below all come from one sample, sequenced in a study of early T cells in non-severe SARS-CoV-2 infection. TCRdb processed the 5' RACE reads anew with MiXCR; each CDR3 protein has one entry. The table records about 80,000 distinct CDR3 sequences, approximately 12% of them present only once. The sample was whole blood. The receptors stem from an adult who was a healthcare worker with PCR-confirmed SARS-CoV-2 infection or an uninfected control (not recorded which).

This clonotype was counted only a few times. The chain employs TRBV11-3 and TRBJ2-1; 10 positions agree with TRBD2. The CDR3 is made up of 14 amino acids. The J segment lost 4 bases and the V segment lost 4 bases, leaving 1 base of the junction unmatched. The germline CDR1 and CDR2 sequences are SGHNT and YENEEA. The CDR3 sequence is CASSSAGGYNEQFF. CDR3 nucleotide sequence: TGTGCCAGCAGCTCAGCGGGAGGGTACAATGAGCAGTTCTTC.

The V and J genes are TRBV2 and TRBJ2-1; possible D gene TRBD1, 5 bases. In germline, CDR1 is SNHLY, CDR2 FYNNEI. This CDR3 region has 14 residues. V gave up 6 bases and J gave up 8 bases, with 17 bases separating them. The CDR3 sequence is CASSPGRAIHEQFF. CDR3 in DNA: TGTGCCAGCAGCCCAGGCAGGGCAATCCATGAGCAGTTCTTC.

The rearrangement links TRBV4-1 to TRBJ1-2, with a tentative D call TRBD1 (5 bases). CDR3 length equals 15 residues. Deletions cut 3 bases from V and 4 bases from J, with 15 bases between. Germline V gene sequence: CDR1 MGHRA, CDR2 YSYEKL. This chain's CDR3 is CASSQGEDNSYGYTF. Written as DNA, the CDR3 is TGCGCCAGCAGCCAGGGGGAGGATAATTCCTATGGCTACACCTTC.

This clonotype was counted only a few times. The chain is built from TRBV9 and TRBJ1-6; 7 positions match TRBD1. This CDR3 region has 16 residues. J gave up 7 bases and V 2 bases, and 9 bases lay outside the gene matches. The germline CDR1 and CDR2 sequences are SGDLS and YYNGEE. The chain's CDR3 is CASSVSGTALNSPLHF. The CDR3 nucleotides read TGTGCCAGCAGCGTCTCCGGGACAGCTCTAAATTCACCCCTCCACTTT.

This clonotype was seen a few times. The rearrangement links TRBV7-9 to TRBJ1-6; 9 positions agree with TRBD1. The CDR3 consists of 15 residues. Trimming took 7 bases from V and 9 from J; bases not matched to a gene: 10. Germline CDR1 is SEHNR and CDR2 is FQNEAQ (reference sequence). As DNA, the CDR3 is TGTGCCAGCATCCCGGGGGGACAGGGAATTTCACCCCTCCACTTT. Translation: CASIPGGQGISPLHF.

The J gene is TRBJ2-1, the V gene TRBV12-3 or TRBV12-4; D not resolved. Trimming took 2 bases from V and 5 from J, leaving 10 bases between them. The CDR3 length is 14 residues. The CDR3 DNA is TGTGCCAGCAGTTTATTTATTGGGGACAATGAGCAGTTCTTC. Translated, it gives CASSLFIGDNEQFF.

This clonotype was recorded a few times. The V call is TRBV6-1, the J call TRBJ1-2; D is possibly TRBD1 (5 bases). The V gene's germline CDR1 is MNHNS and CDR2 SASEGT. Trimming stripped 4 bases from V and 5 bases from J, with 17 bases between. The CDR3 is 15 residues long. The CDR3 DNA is TGTGCCAGCAGTGTGGCAGCCCGGGGCTATTATGGCTACACCTTC. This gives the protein CASSVAARGYYGYTF.

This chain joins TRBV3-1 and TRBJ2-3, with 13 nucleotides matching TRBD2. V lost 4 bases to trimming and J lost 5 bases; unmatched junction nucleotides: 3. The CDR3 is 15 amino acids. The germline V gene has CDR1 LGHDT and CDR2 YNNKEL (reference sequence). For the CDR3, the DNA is TGTGCCAGCAGCCTGGGACTAGCGGGAAGAGATACGCAGTATTTT. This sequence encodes CASSLGLAGRDTQYF.

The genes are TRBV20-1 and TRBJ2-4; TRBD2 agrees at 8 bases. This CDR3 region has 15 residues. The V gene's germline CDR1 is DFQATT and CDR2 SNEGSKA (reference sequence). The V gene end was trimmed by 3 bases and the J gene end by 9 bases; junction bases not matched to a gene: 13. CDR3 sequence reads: CSARGAGGREGIQYF. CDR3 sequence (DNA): TGCAGTGCTAGGGGGGCGGGAGGCCGCGAGGGCATTCAGTACTTC.

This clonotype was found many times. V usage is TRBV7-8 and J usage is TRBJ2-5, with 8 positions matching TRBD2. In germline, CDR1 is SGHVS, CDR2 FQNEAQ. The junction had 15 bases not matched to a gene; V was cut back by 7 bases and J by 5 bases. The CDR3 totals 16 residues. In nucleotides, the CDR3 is TGTGCCAGCACCCCCGGGGGACTAGGATCGGTGGAGACCCAGTACTTC. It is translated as CASTPGGLGSVETQYF.

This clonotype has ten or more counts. CDR3 in DNA: TGTGCCAGCAGCTTACGAAGGGACGAGCAGTACTTC. Amino acids: CASSLRRDEQYF. The genes are TRBV7-9 and TRBJ2-7; D call uncertain. V lost 2 bases and J lost 5, with 7 bases in between. This CDR3 comprises 12 residues. Per germline, CDR1 SEHNR and CDR2 FQNEAQ (reference sequence).

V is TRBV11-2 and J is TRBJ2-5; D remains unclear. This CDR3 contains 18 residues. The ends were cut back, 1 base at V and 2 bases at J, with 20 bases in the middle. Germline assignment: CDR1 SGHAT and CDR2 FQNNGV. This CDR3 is CASSLVGRVADPQETQYF. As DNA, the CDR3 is TGTGCCAGCAGCTTAGTCGGAAGGGTAGCAGACCCTCAAGAGACCCAGTACTTC.

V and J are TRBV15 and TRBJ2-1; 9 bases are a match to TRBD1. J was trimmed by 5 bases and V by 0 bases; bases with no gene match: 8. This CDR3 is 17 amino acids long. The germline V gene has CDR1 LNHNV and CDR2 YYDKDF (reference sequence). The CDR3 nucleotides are TGTGCCACCAGCAGAGACCTATACAGGGGGCCAAACAATGAGCAGTTCTTC. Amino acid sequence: CATSRDLYRGPNNEQFF.

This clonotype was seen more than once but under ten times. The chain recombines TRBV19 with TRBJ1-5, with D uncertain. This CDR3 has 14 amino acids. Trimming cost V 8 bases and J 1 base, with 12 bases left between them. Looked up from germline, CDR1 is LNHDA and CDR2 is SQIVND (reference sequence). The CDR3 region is CASEVSYSNQPQHF. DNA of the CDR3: TGTGCCAGTGAGGTCTCGTACAGCAATCAGCCCCAGCATTTT. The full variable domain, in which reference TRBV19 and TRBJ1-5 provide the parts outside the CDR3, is DGGITQSPKYLFRKEGQNVTLSCEQNLNHDAMYWYRQDPGQGLRLIYYSQIVNDFQKGDIAEGYSVSREKKESFPLTVTSAQKNPTAFYLCASEVSYSNQPQHFGDGTRLSIL.

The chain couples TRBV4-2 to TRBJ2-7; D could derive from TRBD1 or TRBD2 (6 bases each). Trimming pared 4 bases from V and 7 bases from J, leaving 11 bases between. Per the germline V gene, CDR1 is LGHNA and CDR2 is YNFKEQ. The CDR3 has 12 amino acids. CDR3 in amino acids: CASSPRRGEQYF. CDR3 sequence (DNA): TGTGCCAGCAGCCCTAGGAGGGGGGAGCAGTACTTC.

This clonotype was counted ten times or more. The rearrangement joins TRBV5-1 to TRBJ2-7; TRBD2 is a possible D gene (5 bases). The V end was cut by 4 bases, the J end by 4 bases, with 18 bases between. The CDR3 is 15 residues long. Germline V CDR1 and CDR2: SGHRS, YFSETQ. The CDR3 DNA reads TGCGCCAGCAGCCCGGGATTGCTGGAACTTTACGAGCAGTACTTC. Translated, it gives CASSPGLLELYEQYF.

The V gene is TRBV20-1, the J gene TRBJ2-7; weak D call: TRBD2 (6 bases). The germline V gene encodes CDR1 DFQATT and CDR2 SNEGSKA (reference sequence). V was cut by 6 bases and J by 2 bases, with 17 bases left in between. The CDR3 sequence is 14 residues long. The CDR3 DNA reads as TGCAGTGCCCGGCTAGGGACTGCTACCTACGAGCAGTACTTC. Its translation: CSARLGTATYEQYF.

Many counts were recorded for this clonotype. The CDR3 here is CASSGTGSTGELFF. DNA for the CDR3: TGCGCCAGCAGTGGGACAGGGAGCACCGGGGAGCTGTTTTTT. The gene calls are TRBV10-1 and TRBJ2-2, with 8 bases that match TRBD1. Germline CDR1 WNHNN, CDR2 SYGVQD (reference sequence). The CDR3 spans 14 residues. Germline trimming cut 4 bases from V and 4 bases from J; bases unmatched to any gene: 2.

The chain's CDR3 is CASSLLAGGYDEQFF. The CDR3 nucleotides are TGTGCCAGTAGTTTACTAGCGGGAGGGTACGATGAGCAGTTCTTC. The rearrangement links TRBV19 to TRBJ2-1, with 13 bases aligning to TRBD2. CDR1 is LNHDA and CDR2 is SQIVND in the germline V gene (reference sequence). J was trimmed by 8 bases and V by 5 bases; bases with no gene match: 6. The CDR3 is 15 amino acids.

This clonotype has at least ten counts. The CDR3 here is CSVRDRGISGELFF. The CDR3 nucleotides read TGCAGCGTCCGGGACAGGGGGATATCCGGGGAGCTGTTTTTT. This sequence joins TRBV29-1 and TRBJ2-2; TRBD1 aligns across 11 bases. V gave up 6 bases and J gave up 6 bases; unmatched junction bases: 6. This CDR3 has 14 amino acids. In germline, CDR1 is SQVTM, CDR2 ANQGSEA.

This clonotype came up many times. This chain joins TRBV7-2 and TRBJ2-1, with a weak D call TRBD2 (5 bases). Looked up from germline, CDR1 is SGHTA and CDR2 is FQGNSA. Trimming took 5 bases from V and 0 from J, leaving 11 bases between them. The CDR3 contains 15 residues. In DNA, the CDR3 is TGTGCCAGCAGCCTCCGGGGTAGCTCCTACAATGAGCAGTTCTTC. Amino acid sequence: CASSLRGSSYNEQFF.

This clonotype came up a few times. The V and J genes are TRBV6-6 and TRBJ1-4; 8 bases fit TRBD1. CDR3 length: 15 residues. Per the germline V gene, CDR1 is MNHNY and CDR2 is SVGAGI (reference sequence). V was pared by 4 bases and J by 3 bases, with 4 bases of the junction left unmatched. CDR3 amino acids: CASSSTGGSNEKLFF. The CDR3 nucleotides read TGTGCCAGCAGTTCTACAGGGGGTTCTAATGAAAAACTGTTTTTT.

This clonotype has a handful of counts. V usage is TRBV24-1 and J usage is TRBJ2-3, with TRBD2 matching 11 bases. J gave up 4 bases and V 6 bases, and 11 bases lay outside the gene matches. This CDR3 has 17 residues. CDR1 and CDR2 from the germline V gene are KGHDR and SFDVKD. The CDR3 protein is CATSPGLAVEIPDTQYF. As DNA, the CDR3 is TGTGCCACCAGTCCGGGACTAGCGGTGGAGATTCCAGATACGCAGTATTTT.